Following are 22 T cell receptor beta chains from one sample sequenced in a study of human T cells and chemical hapten exposure. Time point reported: patch test 2, 6 weeks after DPC sensitization. The treatment here: therapeutic diphenylcyclopropenone sensitization with weekly scalp DPC. TCRdb used MiXCR to reprocess the RACE reads, holding one entry per CDR3 protein. The table lists over 70,000 distinct CDR3 sequences, around a tenth of them singletons. The sample was whole blood, taken in connection with sensitization to the hapten diphenylcyclopropenone (DPC). These receptors were collected from a man aged 18 to 29 with alopecia areata. Some clones in this sample may be carry-over from other donors' samples.

The genes are TRBV7-2 and TRBJ2-4, with a tentative D call TRBD1 (6 bases). Germline V lookup: CDR1 SGHTA, CDR2 FQGNSA. The CDR3 is 16 amino acids. V lost 1 base and J 7 bases, leaving 17 bases between the germline ends. The CDR3 reads CASSLGSGRGENIQYF. Here the CDR3 DNA reads TGTGCCAGCAGCTTAGGGTCGGGCAGGGGTGAGAACATTCAGTACTTC.

Ten or more counts support this clonotype. The chain couples TRBV27 to TRBJ2-7, with D perhaps matching TRBD2 (5 bases). This CDR3 spans 14 amino acids. Trimming stripped 5 bases from V and 6 bases from J, with 17 bases between. Germline CDR1 is MNHEY and CDR2 is SMNVEV (reference sequence). The CDR3 DNA is TGTGCCAGCAGTCCCCTCGGCACAGCGGCCGAGCAGTACTTC. Residues: CASSPLGTAAEQYF.

The V call is TRBV9, the J call TRBJ1-6; perhaps TRBD1 as D (6 bases). CDR3 length: 14 residues. CDR1 is SGDLS, CDR2 YYNGEE, per germline. Trimming pared 4 bases from V and 6 bases from J, leaving 11 bases between. The CDR3 sequence is CASSPGQINSPLHF. The CDR3 DNA reads TGTGCCAGCAGCCCCGGACAGATTAATTCACCCCTCCACTTT.

V gene TRBV27 combines with J gene TRBJ1-2, with D uncertain. Germline lookup yields CDR1 MNHEY and CDR2 SMNVEV (reference sequence). This CDR3 has 13 amino acids. The V and J ends lost 6 bases and 4 bases respectively, with 12 bases between them. The CDR3 loop is CASSSGSVYGYTF. CDR3 DNA sequence: TGTGCCAGCAGCAGCGGGTCTGTCTATGGCTACACCTTC.

This clonotype occurred many times. The chain joins TRBV7-2 to TRBJ2-4; 12 bases are shared with TRBD2. The J segment lost 15 bases and the V segment lost 0 bases, leaving 9 bases of the junction unmatched. The germline CDR1 and CDR2 sequences are SGHTA and FQGNSA. The CDR3 is 15 amino acids. The CDR3 is CASSLARSSGGGRYF. CDR3 nucleotides: TGTGCCAGCAGCTTAGCCCGGTCTAGCGGGGGGGGCCGGTACTTC. The whole variable domain, filled in from reference TRBV7-2 and TRBJ2-4, reads GAGVSQSPSNKVTEKGKDVELRCDPISGHTALYWYRQSLGQGLEFLIYFQGNSAPDKSGLPSDRFSAERTGGSVSTLTIQRTQQEDSAVYLCASSLARSSGGGRYFGAGTRLSVL.

A remark on this clonotype: Mismatch with germline at one junction end may stem from a read error. V and J are TRBV3-1 and TRBJ2-4, with TRBD2 matching over 12 bases. This CDR3 contains 12 residues. The germline gives CDR1 LGHDT, CDR2 YNNKEL (reference sequence). The CDR3 bases are TGTGCCAGCAGCCAAGGATCTAGCGGGGGGGAATTC. This encodes CASSQGSSGGEF.

The chain recombines TRBV27 with TRBJ1-1; D perhaps matches TRBD1 (5 bases). Trimming left V 8 bases short and J 5 bases short, with 15 bases between. This CDR3 has 13 residues. The V gene's germline CDR1 is MNHEY and CDR2 SMNVEV (reference sequence). CDR3 in amino acids: CASLTRVGTEAFF. The CDR3 DNA follows: TGTGCCAGCCTCACCAGGGTAGGAACTGAAGCTTTCTTT.

In this sample, this clonotype turned up a few times. CDR3 coding DNA: TGTGCCAGCAGTTACGAGGCGGGGAGGTACGAGCAGTACTTC. Protein product: CASSYEAGRYEQYF. This chain joins TRBV6-2 or TRBV6-3 and TRBJ2-7; D perhaps matches TRBD2 (6 bases). This CDR3 comprises 14 residues. V was pared by 2 bases and J by 4 bases, with 12 bases between. Germline V gene data show CDR1 as MNHEY and CDR2 as SVGEGT.

This clonotype appeared many times. The gene calls are TRBV9 and TRBJ2-1, with a weak D call TRBD2 (6 bases). Trimming removed 6 bases at V and 9 bases at J, with 22 bases between. This CDR3 has 15 amino acids. The germline V gene has CDR1 SGDLS and CDR2 YYNGEE. The CDR3 nucleotides read TGTGCCAGCATGGAGGGCGCAGGTTTTCAGGGTGAGCAGTTCTTC. Its translation is CASMEGAGFQGEQFF.

The sample holds a few counts of this clonotype. The chain uses TRBV18 and TRBJ1-3; D is unresolved. The CDR3 is 18 amino acids. Germline V gene sequence: CDR1 KGHSH, CDR2 LQKENI. Trimming stripped 1 base from V and 0 bases from J, with 16 bases between. The CDR3 is CASSPLRSSASSGNTIYF. CDR3 DNA sequence: TGTGCCAGCTCACCACTTAGATCTTCCGCGAGCTCTGGAAACACCATATATTTT.

In its sample, this clonotype was seen a few times. The chain is built from TRBV6-1 and TRBJ1-2; 8 bases are shared with TRBD1. The CDR3 covers 13 residues. The V segment lost 4 bases and the J segment 14 bases; nucleotides outside the gene matches: 12. CDR1 and CDR2 (germline): MNHNS, SASEGT. The CDR3 protein is CASSGWRRTGRTF. As DNA, the CDR3 is TGTGCCAGCAGTGGCTGGAGAAGGACAGGGCGGACCTTC.

The sample holds a few counts of this clonotype. The chain recombines TRBV20-1 with TRBJ2-5; D call uncertain. With 5 bases removed from V and 4 bases from J, the gap between germline ends came to 20 bases. Per germline, CDR1 DFQATT and CDR2 SNEGSKA (reference sequence). The CDR3 sequence is 15 residues long. CDR3 nucleotide sequence: TGCAGTGCTGCACCCCAGGATAAACGCAGAGAGACCCAGTACTTC. This codes for CSAAPQDKRRETQYF.

Many counts were recorded for this clonotype. V is TRBV19 and J is TRBJ1-1; tentative D call: TRBD1 (6 bases). Germline values: CDR1 LNHDA, CDR2 SQIVND (reference sequence). The CDR3 sequence is 12 residues long. V lost 6 bases and J 6 bases, leaving 11 bases between the germline ends. The CDR3 DNA follows: TGTGCCAGTAGCACAGGGTATCCTGAAGCTTTCTTT. This gives the protein CASSTGYPEAFF.

This clonotype has a count of ten or more. The chain carries TRBV11-3 and TRBJ2-3; a weak D match, TRBD1 (5 bases). Germline CDR1 SGHNT, CDR2 YENEEA. The V and J ends lost 3 bases and 3 bases respectively, with 10 bases between them. This CDR3 spans 14 amino acids. In nucleotides, the CDR3 is TGTGCCAGCAGCTTCCAGGGTCGGACAGATACGCAGTATTTT. This sequence encodes CASSFQGRTDTQYF.

In its sample, this clonotype was seen a few times. J is TRBJ2-6 and V is TRBV15, with a weak D call TRBD2 (7 bases). CDR1 is LNHNV and CDR2 is YYDKDF in the germline V gene (reference sequence). Trimming stripped 3 bases from V and 4 bases from J, with 10 bases between. The CDR3 totals 15 residues. The CDR3 region has the DNA TGTGCCACCAGCAGGGCGGGGGCGGGGGCCAACGTCCTGACTTTC. It translates to CATSRAGAGANVLTF.

To note about this clonotype: A much larger clonotype is one base distant, so this may be a read error. J is TRBJ2-4 and V is TRBV7-6, with D perhaps TRBD2 (6 bases). This CDR3 is 14 amino acids long. Germline-derived CDR1 and CDR2 are SGHVS and FNYEAQ. The CDR3 region has the DNA TGTGCCAGCAGCCCCCCTAGCGAGGGAAACAATCAGTACTTC. Translated, it gives CASSPPSEGNNQYF.

This clonotype was seen a few times. The rearrangement joins TRBV4-3 to TRBJ2-4; unclear D gene. Per the germline V gene, CDR1 is LGHNA and CDR2 is YSLEER. The CDR3 runs 15 residues. V was shortened by 0 bases and J by 0 bases, with 6 bases between the two germline ends. The CDR3 nucleotides read TGCGCCAGCAGCCAAGAAAGACAAGCCAAAAACATTCAGTACTTC. Translated: CASSQERQAKNIQYF.

The table lists this clonotype with many counts. The chain joins TRBV4-2 to TRBJ2-2; D tentatively fits TRBD1 or TRBD2 (5 bases each). Trimming took 1 base from V and 1 from J, leaving 10 bases between them. This CDR3 contains 16 residues. Germline CDR1 and CDR2: LGHNA and YNFKEQ. CDR3 sequence reads: CASSQAGTMNTGELFF. For the CDR3, the DNA is TGTGCCAGCAGCCAAGCCGGGACGATGAACACCGGGGAGCTGTTTTTT.

At least ten counts were recorded for this clonotype. V usage is TRBV20-1 and J usage is TRBJ2-7; D gene uncertain. Germline CDR1 reads DFQATT; CDR2 reads SNEGSKA (reference sequence). This CDR3 has 14 amino acids. V lost 3 bases to trimming and J lost 0 bases, with 12 bases between them. Written as DNA, the CDR3 is TGCAGTGCTAGTTTTGGGTCTAACTCCTACGAGCAGTACGTC. Translation: CSASFGSNSYEQYV.

The V call is TRBV28, the J call TRBJ2-7; D not certain. The germline V gene has CDR1 MDHEN and CDR2 SYDVKM. Trimming removed 2 bases at V and 0 bases at J, with 8 bases between. The CDR3 contains 14 residues. The CDR3, as DNA: TGTGCCAGCAGTTTAATAGCAGACTCCTACGAGCAGTACTTC. It encodes CASSLIADSYEQYF.

This clonotype occurred a few times. The rearrangement uses TRBV7-2 and TRBJ2-3; D remains ambiguous. The CDR3 is made up of 15 amino acids. CDR1 SGHTA and CDR2 FQGNSA come from the germline V gene. Trimming left V 2 bases short and J 1 base short, with 10 bases between. The CDR3 DNA is TGTGCCAGCAGCTTATTTAGCCGGGGCACAGATACGCAGTATTTT. Protein sequence: CASSLFSRGTDTQYF.

The V call is TRBV19, the J call TRBJ1-1; D is undetermined. Deletions cut 6 bases from V and 3 bases from J, with 17 bases between. The germline CDR1 and CDR2 sequences are LNHDA and SQIVND (reference sequence). The CDR3 runs 15 residues. DNA for the CDR3: TGTGCCAGTAGACTTTTCGTACAGCGGGACACTGAAGCTTTCTTT. Its protein is CASRLFVQRDTEAFF.